This is a list of T cell receptor beta chains from one sample in a study of blood T cell repertoires in COVID-19. Data came from immunoSEQ multiplex PCR; TCRdb stores just in-frame clones and leaves some out. The sample shows about 300,000 clones, roughly four fifths of them seen only once. The sequenced material came from peripheral blood. These receptors were taken from a woman aged 50 to 60 who had recovered from COVID-19. Both conserved end residues are part of each CDR3. The D gene is left open where the match is weak. Some rows have no size entry. The others give once, few or many, or a class for an expanded clone.

size	D	J	V	DNA	CDR3
NA	NA	TRBJ2-2	TRBV7-2	TGTGCCAGCAGCCCCGTCCCGGGAAACACCGGGGAGCTGTTTTTT	CASSPVPGNTGELFF
NA	TRBD1	TRBJ1-1	TRBV6-2/TRBV6-3	TGTGCCAGCAGTTTGGCCCCGAGGACAGGGAGGATCGAAGCTTTCTTT	CASSLAPRTGRIEAFF
NA	NA	TRBJ1-5	TRBV7-4	TGTGCCAGCAGCTTATTTCGGAAAGGGGAAGGCAATCAGCCCCAGCATTTT	CASSLFRKGEGNQPQHF
NA	NA	TRBJ2-7	TRBV6-5	TGTGCCAGTCAAAGGCAGGGCTCCTACGAGCAGTACTTC	CASQRQGSYEQYF
NA	TRBD1	TRBJ2-7	TRBV7-3	TGTGCCAGCAGCCCAGGGACAGGGGGCGCCGAGCAGTACTTC	CASSPGTGGAEQYF
many	TRBD2	TRBJ2-2	TRBV5-4	TGTGCCAGCAGCCCTGGGACTAGTGCCGGGGAGCTGTTTTTT	CASSPGTSAGELFF
NA	TRBD1	TRBJ1-6	TRBV10-1	TGCGCCAGCAGTCTGTGGACAGGTAGCTCCTATAATTCACCCCTCCACTTT	CASSLWTGSSYNSPLHF
few	TRBD2	TRBJ2-2	TRBV27	TGTGCCAGCAGTTTACAGGGAGGGCCCCGGGAGCTGTTTTTT	CASSLQGGPRELFF
NA	NA	TRBJ2-7	TRBV27	TGTGCCAGCAGTTTCTACGGGGATCGGTACGAGCAGTACTTC	CASSFYGDRYEQYF
NA	TRBD2	TRBJ2-3	TRBV11-3	TGTGCCAGCAGCGAAAGACTAGCGGGAGGGAGCGATACGCAGTATTTT	CASSERLAGGSDTQYF
NA	TRBD2	TRBJ2-7	TRBV11-3	TGTGCCAGCAGCTTATCTTCGGGGGGCTCCTACGAGCAGTACTTC	CASSLSSGGSYEQYF
NA	NA	TRBJ2-5	TRBV4-2	TGTGCCAGCAGCCAAGAAATGAATAGGGGAGAGACCCAGTACTTC	CASSQEMNRGETQYF
NA	NA	TRBJ1-1	TRBV4-1	TGCGCCAGCAGCCAAGGTTTAGGACAGATGAACACTGAAGCTTTCTTT	CASSQGLGQMNTEAFF
NA	NA	TRBJ2-3	TRBV20-1	TGCAGTGCTAGTCGTGGGGCTAGCACAGATACGCAGTATTTT	CSASRGASTDTQYF
few	NA	TRBJ2-2	TRBV7-3	TGTGCCAGCAGCCCCTTCCGGGGGAACACCGGGGAGCTGTTTTTT	CASSPFRGNTGELFF
NA	TRBD2	TRBJ2-7	TRBV18	TGTGCCAGCTCACCGGTGGGACTAGCGGTGACCTACGAGCAGTACTTC	CASSPVGLAVTYEQYF
NA	TRBD1	TRBJ2-3	TRBV14	TGTGCCAGCAGCCCCACAGGGGGAGTTAGCACAGATACGCAGTATTTT	CASSPTGGVSTDTQYF
once	NA	TRBJ2-3	TRBV7-2	TGTGCCAGCAGCCCTTCCCGGGACTCCCTCACAGATACGCAGTATTTT	CASSPSRDSLTDTQYF
NA	TRBD1	TRBJ2-2	TRBV5-1	TGCGCCAGCAGCCTGCCACAGGGGTCCGGGGAGCTGTTTTTT	CASSLPQGSGELFF
NA	NA	TRBJ2-2	TRBV4-3	TGCGCCAGCAGCCCTCAATACTACCGGGTTGGCGGGGAGCTGTTTTTT	CASSPQYYRVGGELFF
NA	NA	TRBJ2-7	TRBV7-8	TGTGCCAGCAGCTCCTTGGTGGGAGGTAACTACGAGCAGTACTTC	CASSSLVGGNYEQYF
NA	NA	TRBJ1-5	TRBV19	TGTGCCACTAACCCCCGGGTCGGGAGCGGTCAGCCCCAGCATTTT	CATNPRVGSGQPQHF
few	NA	TRBJ1-1	TRBV7-9	TGTGCCAGCAGCTTCACAGGGAGGAACACTGAAGCTTTCTTT	CASSFTGRNTEAFF
NA	NA	TRBJ2-5	TRBV7-2	TGTGCCAGCAGCTTAGACAGGGCCCGCCAAGAGACCCAGTACTTC	CASSLDRARQETQYF
NA	NA	TRBJ2-1	TRBV7-6	TGTGCCAGCAGCTTAGACAACATCAGGGCTGAGCAGTTCTTC	CASSLDNIRAEQFF
NA	NA	TRBJ2-1	TRBV11-3	TGTGCCAGCAGCTCCCGTGTGGAGGCGGGAAGAGGCTACAATGAGCAGTTCTTC	CASSSRVEAGRGYNEQFF
NA	NA	TRBJ2-2	TRBV19	TGTGCCAGTAGTAGCTCAGTGAACACCGGGGAGCTGTTTTTT	CASSSSVNTGELFF
NA	NA	TRBJ1-2	TRBV5-6	TGTGCCAGCAGCCCCCCCTCCGAGACATCCCATGGCTACACCTTC	CASSPPSETSHGYTF
NA	NA	TRBJ2-5	TRBV27	TGTGCCAGCAGTTTTGGCAAGCAAGAGACCCAGTACTTC	CASSFGKQETQYF
NA	NA	TRBJ1-1	TRBV14	TGTGCCAGCAGCCAAAGCGGGGGGAAAGCTTTCTTT	CASSQSGGKAFF
NA	TRBD1	TRBJ1-1	TRBV7-9	TGTGCCAGCAGCTTAGCGGGGACAGACACTGAAGCTTTCTTT	CASSLAGTDTEAFF
once	NA	TRBJ1-4	TRBV27	TGTGCCAGCAGTTTAGTCCCGAGAGGAGAAAAACTGTTTTTT	CASSLVPRGEKLFF
NA	TRBD2	TRBJ2-5	TRBV4-1	TGCGCCAGCAGCCAAGATCCGTCGGGAGGGCCAGCAAGGGCCCAGTACTTC	CASSQDPSGGPARAQYF
NA	TRBD1	TRBJ2-5	TRBV11-1	TGTGCCAGCAGCTTAGGGGACAGGGCCGAAGAGACCCAGTACTTC	CASSLGDRAEETQYF
NA	TRBD2	TRBJ2-5	TRBV7-3	TGTGCCAGCAGCTTAACTGGGACTAGCGCGGAGACCCAGTACTTC	CASSLTGTSAETQYF
NA	NA	TRBJ1-2	TRBV29-1	TGCAGCGTTGACCTCAGGGGCGGTTTTGGCTACACCTTC	CSVDLRGGFGYTF
NA	TRBD1	TRBJ1-1	TRBV6-5	TGTGCCAGCAGTTCCGAAGGGACAGGGGAGGCTGAAGCTTTCTTT	CASSSEGTGEAEAFF
few	NA	TRBJ1-2	TRBV6-6	TGTGCCAGCAGCCACAGAGACCCAAACTATGGCTACACCTTC	CASSHRDPNYGYTF
NA	NA	TRBJ1-1	TRBV27	TGTGCCAGCAGTTTAAACGGGGGGCAAACTGAAGCTTTCTTT	CASSLNGGQTEAFF
once	TRBD2	TRBJ2-5	TRBV2	TGTGCCAGCAGATTGGCGGGAGGGGGGCAAGAGACCCAGTACTTC	CASRLAGGGQETQYF
once	TRBD1	TRBJ2-3	TRBV20-1	TGCAGTGCTAGTGGCACAGGGGCTGTTGGAGCACGTGGTTTGACAGATACGCAGTATTTT	CSASGTGAVGARGLTDTQYF
NA	TRBD1	TRBJ1-4	TRBV28	TGTGCCGGACAGGGGGCGCAGGGTGAAAAACTGTTTTTT	CAGQGAQGEKLFF
NA	NA	TRBJ1-4	TRBV5-6	TGTGCCAGCAGCTCACAGGCCTTGGAGGGAAAACTGTTTTTT	CASSSQALEGKLFF
NA	NA	TRBJ2-7	TRBV10-3	TGTGCCATCAGTCAAGACAGACACTACGAGCAGTACTTC	CAISQDRHYEQYF
NA	NA	TRBJ2-1	TRBV4-3	TGCGCCAGCAGCCAAGATCGCTTTAGTACCAATGAGCAGTTCTTC	CASSQDRFSTNEQFF
once	TRBD2	TRBJ2-1	TRBV10-3	TGTGCCATCAGGGAGACTAGCGGGGGGACTCTTGAGCAGTTCTTC	CAIRETSGGTLEQFF
NA	NA	TRBJ1-2	TRBV2	TGTGCCAGCGGAACCCACAGAATCGTAGGCTACACCTTC	CASGTHRIVGYTF
NA	NA	TRBJ1-2	TRBV19	TGTGCCAGTAGTATGTGGAGTGGTGGCTACACCTTC	CASSMWSGGYTF
NA	TRBD2	TRBJ2-1	TRBV7-2	TGTGCCAGCGTTACTAGCGGGGCCTACAATGAGCAGTTCTTC	CASVTSGAYNEQFF
NA	TRBD1	TRBJ2-2	TRBV9	TGTGCCACCAGGGGGCGGGGGAACACCGGGGAGCTGTTTTTT	CATRGRGNTGELFF
few	NA	TRBJ2-1	TRBV7-3	TGTGCCAGCAGCTTATCGGGAGCCTACAATGAGCAGTTCTTC	CASSLSGAYNEQFF
NA	TRBD2	TRBJ2-3	TRBV5-6	TGTGCCAGCAGCTTGGTTATTCTTGGACTAGCAGATACGCAGTATTTT	CASSLVILGLADTQYF
NA	NA	TRBJ2-7	TRBV10-3	TGTGCCATAGCGAACACGGGTGGATACGAGCAGTACTTC	CAIANTGGYEQYF
few	NA	TRBJ1-5	TRBV18	TGTGCCAGCTCAACGGGGGGAGGCAATCAGCCCCAGCATTTT	CASSTGGGNQPQHF
NA	NA	TRBJ2-7	TRBV28	TGTGCCAGCAGTTTAGAATCGGGAATGCCCTACGAGCAGTACTTC	CASSLESGMPYEQYF
once	NA	TRBJ2-2	TRBV7-9	TGTGCCAGCAGTCTAACAGAAGCCGGGGAGCTGTTTTTT	CASSLTEAGELFF